This entry describes one T cell receptor beta chain. Its specificity is not known. This sample stems from a study of early T cells in non-severe SARS-CoV-2 infection. Study information: Chains were unpaired, as sequencing was done on bulk RNA from unsorted whole blood.

The CDR3 contains 16 residues. V was pared by 3 bases and J by 2 bases, with 9 bases of the junction left unmatched. Germline CDR1 DFQATT, CDR2 SNEGSKA (reference sequence). Individual cDNA molecules each received unique molecular identifiers attached to them. TCRdb used MiXCR to reprocess the 5' RACE reads, holding one entry per CDR3 protein. This sample yields tens of thousands of distinct CDR3 sequences, of which around 9.3% are seen a single time; roughly 4.8% belongs to the top ten. The study, taken as a whole, reports: Database matching using VDJdb favored anti-spike CD8 responses, with private and CD4 specificities left missing.

This chain links TRBV20-1 with TRBJ2-3, with 9 bases that match TRBD2. The specimen sequenced was whole blood. The receptor was derived from an adult who was a healthcare worker with PCR-confirmed SARS-CoV-2 infection or an uninfected control (not recorded which). Written as DNA, the CDR3 is TGCAGTGCTAGCATCCTAGCGGGGACCTACACAGATACGCAGTATTTT. It translates to CSASILAGTYTDTQYF.